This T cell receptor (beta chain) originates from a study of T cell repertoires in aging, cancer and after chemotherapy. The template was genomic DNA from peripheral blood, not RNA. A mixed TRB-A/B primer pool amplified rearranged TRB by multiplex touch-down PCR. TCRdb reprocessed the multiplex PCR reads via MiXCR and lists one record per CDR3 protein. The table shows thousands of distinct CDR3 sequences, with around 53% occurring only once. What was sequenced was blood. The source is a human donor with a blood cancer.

CDR3 DNA: TGTGCCAGTAGTCTCTCACAGGGATGGGGCGAGACCCAGTACTTC. Its translation: CASSLSQGWGETQYF. This chain connects TRBV19 to TRBJ2-5, with a tentative D call TRBD1 (6 bases). Trimming cost V 5 bases and J 5 bases, with 18 bases left between them. The CDR3 spans 15 residues. Germline assignment: CDR1 LNHDA and CDR2 SQIVND (reference sequence).